This paragraph covers one T cell receptor (beta chain) sequence. Generated by immunoSEQ multiplex PCR, the TCRdb table keeps only in-frame clones and is missing some. The data hold 120,000 or so clones, with 86% observed a single time. The length of the CDR3 is 18 residues. Germline V gives CDR1 MNHNS, CDR2 SASEGT. V trimming: 3 bases; J trimming: 3 bases; junction bases outside the gene matches: 10. As for time point: peripheral blood 6 weeks after treatment start. The data originate from a study of PD-L1 blockade in urothelial cancer. The origin of this receptor is a man in his fifties with urothelial cancer. The sequences come from PBMCs, collected around atezolizumab (anti-PD-L1) treatment. The chain carries TRBV6-1 and TRBJ2-7, with 14 bases lining up with TRBD2. CDR3 protein: CASSEGLAGDGNFYEQYF. Written as DNA, the CDR3 is TGTGCCAGCAGTGAGGGACTAGCGGGGGATGGAAATTTCTACGAGCAGTACTTC.